The clone carrying this TCR beta chain was picked up a small number of times. Its antigen is as yet unknown. These data come from a study of T cells in Graves' hyperthyroidism and ophthalmopathy. About the study: Peripheral blood was taken when the disease was first diagnosed, before any treatment began. General study points: In the blood, most expanded thyroid clonotypes above 0.001 appeared as well.

Losses at the gene ends were 0 bases for V and 4 bases for J; bases not matched to a gene: 3. This CDR3 has 16 amino acids. CDR1 is LGHNA, CDR2 YNFKEQ, per germline. The TCR beta CDR3 regions underwent amplification using RNA transcripts as the source. First-round RT-PCR with HTBI primers amplified the TCR CDR3 region. TCRdb itself ran the multiplex PCR reads through MiXCR, one entry per CDR3 protein. Among approximately 420,000 distinct CDR3 sequences listed, roughly 13% were seen once. Stable Graves' hyperthyroidism denoted no ophthalmopathy progression over 18 months. Source material for PBMCs was less than 12 ml fresh peripheral blood.

The chain couples TRBV4-2 to TRBJ2-1; 10 nucleotides match TRBD2. The sequenced sample was blood. The sequence derives from a woman between 18 and 30 years old with Graves' hyperthyroidism. The CDR3 DNA reads as TGTGCCAGCAGCCAAGACGGGACTAGCGCGTACAATGAGCAGTTCTTC. This sequence encodes CASSQDGTSAYNEQFF.